What follows is one T cell receptor (beta chain) and its context. Its antigen is not known. The record originates from a study of response to subunit inactivated influenza vaccine. Findings of the study overall: Researchers suggested that each seasonal influenza vaccination recruits few new T cells.

TCRdb re-derived calls from the RT-PCR reads in MiXCR, one entry per CDR3 protein. The sample consists of approximately 700,000 distinct CDR3 sequences, roughly 14% of them appearing once. There are 17 residues in the CDR3. The V gene end was trimmed by 3 bases and the J gene end by 0 bases; junction bases not matched to a gene: 11. CDR1 is DFQATT, CDR2 SNEGSKA, per germline (reference sequence). The origin of this receptor is a man between 45 and 60 years old who received an inactivated influenza vaccine. Sequencing used PBMCs from blood, obtained 14 days before vaccination. The J gene is TRBJ2-1, the V gene TRBV20-1; 7 nucleotides agree with TRBD2. The CDR3 is CSARALSSGSSYNEQFF. In DNA form, the CDR3 reads TGCAGTGCTAGGGCGCTATCTAGCGGCAGCTCCTACAATGAGCAGTTCTTC.